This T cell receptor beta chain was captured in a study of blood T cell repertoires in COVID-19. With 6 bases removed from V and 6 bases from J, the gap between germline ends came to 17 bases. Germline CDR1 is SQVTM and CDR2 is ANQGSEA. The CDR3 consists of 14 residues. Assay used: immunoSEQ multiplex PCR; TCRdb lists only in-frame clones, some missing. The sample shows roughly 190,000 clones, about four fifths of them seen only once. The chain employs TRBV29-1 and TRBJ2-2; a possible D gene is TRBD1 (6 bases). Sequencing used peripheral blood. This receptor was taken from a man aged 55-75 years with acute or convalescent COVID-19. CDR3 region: CSVRRGHSSGELFF. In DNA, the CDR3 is TGCAGCGTCCGAAGGGGACATTCGTCCGGGGAGCTGTTTTTT.